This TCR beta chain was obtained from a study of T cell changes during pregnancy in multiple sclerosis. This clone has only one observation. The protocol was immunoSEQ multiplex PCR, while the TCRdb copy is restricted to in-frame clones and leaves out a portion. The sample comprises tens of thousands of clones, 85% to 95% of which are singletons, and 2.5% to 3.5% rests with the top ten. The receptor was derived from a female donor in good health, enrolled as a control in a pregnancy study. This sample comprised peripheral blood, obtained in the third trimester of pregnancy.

The CDR3 here is CASSPRQTSTDTQYF. CDR3 bases: TGCGCCAGCAGCCCAAGACAGACTAGCACAGATACGCAGTATTTT. The V call is TRBV4-3, the J call TRBJ2-3; tentatively, D is TRBD1 (5 bases). CDR1 is LGHNA, CDR2 YSLEER, per germline. The ends were cut back, 4 bases at V and 0 bases at J, with 11 bases in the middle. This CDR3 comprises 15 residues.